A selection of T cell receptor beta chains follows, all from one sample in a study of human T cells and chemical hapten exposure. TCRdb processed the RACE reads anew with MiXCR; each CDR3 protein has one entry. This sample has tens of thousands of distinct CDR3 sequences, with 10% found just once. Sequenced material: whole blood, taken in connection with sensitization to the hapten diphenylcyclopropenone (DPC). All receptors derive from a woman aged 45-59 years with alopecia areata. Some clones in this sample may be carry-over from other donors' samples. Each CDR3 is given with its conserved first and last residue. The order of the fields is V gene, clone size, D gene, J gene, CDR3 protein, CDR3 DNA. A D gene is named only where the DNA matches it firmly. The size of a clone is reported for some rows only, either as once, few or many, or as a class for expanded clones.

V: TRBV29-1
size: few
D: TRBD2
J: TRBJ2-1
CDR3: CSVESGLAGGEQFF
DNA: TGCAGCGTTGAATCAGGACTAGCGGGAGGAGAGCAGTTCTTC

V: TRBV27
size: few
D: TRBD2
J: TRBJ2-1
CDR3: CASRVREVYNEQFF
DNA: TGTGCCAGCCGAGTCCGGGAGGTATACAATGAGCAGTTCTTC

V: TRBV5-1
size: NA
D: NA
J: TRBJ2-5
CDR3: CASSLAGAGTIQETQYF
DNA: TGCGCCAGCAGCTTGGCCGGAGCGGGCACCATTCAAGAGACCCAGTACTTC

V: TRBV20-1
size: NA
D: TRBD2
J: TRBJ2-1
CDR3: CSAGGELTSSYNEQFF
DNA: TGCAGTGCTGGGGGGGAGCTGACGAGCTCCTACAATGAGCAGTTCTTC

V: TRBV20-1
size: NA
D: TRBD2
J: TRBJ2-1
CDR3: CSAPLTSGIGNEQFF
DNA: TGCAGTGCCCCCCTAACTAGCGGGATAGGCAATGAGCAGTTCTTC

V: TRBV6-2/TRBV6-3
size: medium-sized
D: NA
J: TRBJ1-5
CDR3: CASSYEEGSAGPQHF
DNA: TGTGCCAGCAGTTACGAGGAGGGTTCCGCCGGGCCCCAGCATTTT

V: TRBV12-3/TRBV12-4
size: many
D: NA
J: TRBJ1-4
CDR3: CASSLSGLNEKLFF
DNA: TGTGCCAGCAGTTTATCGGGCCTTAATGAAAAACTGTTTTTT

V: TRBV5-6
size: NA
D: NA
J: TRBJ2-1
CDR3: CASSFVGPYYNEQFF
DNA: TGTGCCAGCAGCTTTGTAGGACCGTACTACAATGAGCAGTTCTTC

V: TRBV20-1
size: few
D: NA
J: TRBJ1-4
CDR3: CSARWQGEKLFF
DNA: TGCAGTGCTAGGTGGCAGGGAGAAAAACTGTTTTTT

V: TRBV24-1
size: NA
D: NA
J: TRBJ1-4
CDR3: CATRSQAGEKAEKLFF
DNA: TGTGCCACCAGGTCACAGGCGGGGGAAAAGGCTGAAAAACTGTTTTTT

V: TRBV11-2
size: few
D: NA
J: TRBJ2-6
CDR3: CASSKAGANVLTF
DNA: TGTGCCAGCAGCAAAGCCGGGGCCAACGTCCTGACTTTC

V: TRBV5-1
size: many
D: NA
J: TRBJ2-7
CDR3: CASSPREGYEQYF
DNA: TGCGCCAGCAGCCCCCGGGAAGGCTACGAGCAGTACTTC

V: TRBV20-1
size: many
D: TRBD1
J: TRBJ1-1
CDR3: CSAADRVGRTEAFF
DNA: TGCAGTGCCGCCGACAGGGTGGGAAGGACTGAAGCTTTCTTT

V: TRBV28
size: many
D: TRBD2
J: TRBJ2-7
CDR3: CASSPPEGGPSEQYF
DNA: TGTGCCAGCAGCCCCCCAGAGGGAGGGCCCTCCGAGCAGTACTTC

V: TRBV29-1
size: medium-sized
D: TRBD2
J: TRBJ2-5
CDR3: CSVDPTSGSQETQYF
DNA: TGCAGCGTTGATCCGACTAGCGGGAGCCAAGAGACCCAGTACTTC

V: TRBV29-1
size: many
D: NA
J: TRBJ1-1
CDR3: CSVESGQGLTEAFF
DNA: TGCAGCGTTGAATCGGGGCAGGGCCTCACTGAAGCTTTCTTT

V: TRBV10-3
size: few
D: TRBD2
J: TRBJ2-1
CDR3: CAISESRTSGAYNEQFF
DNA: TGTGCCATCAGTGAGTCCCGGACTAGCGGAGCGTACAATGAGCAGTTCTTC

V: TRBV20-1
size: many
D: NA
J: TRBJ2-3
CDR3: CSARGPLGINTDTQYF
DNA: TGCAGTGCTAGAGGACCCCTCGGGATCAACACAGATACGCAGTATTTT

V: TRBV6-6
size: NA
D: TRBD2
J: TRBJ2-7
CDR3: CASSTGGDLISYEQYF
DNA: TGTGCCAGCAGTACCGGGGGGGACCTGATCTCCTACGAGCAGTACTTC

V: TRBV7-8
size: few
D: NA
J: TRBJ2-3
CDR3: CASSLLGKGTDTQYF
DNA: TGTGCCAGCAGCTTATTGGGAAAGGGCACAGATACGCAGTATTTT

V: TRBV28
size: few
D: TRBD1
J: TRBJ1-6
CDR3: CASSPRGALHNSPLHF
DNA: TGTGCCAGCAGTCCCAGGGGGGCACTTCATAATTCACCCCTCCACTTT

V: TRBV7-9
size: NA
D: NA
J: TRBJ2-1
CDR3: CASSRSTAYNEQFF
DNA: TGTGCCAGCAGCCGGTCAACCGCCTACAATGAGCAGTTCTTC

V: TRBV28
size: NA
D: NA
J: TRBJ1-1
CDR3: CASSATLRGLEAFF
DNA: TGTGCCAGCAGTGCGACCCTTCGGGGGCTGGAGGCTTTCTTT

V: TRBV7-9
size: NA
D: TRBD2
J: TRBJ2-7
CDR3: CASSSTPGGGYEQYF
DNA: TGTGCCAGCAGCTCAACCCCGGGCGGGGGGTACGAGCAGTACTTC

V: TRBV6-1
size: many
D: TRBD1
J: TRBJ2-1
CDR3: CASNRQGGLSSYNEQFF
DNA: TGTGCCAGCAATCGACAGGGGGGGCTCAGCTCCTACAATGAGCAGTTCTTC

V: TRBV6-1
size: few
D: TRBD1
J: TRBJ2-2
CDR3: CASKLQGASNTGELFF
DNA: TGTGCCAGCAAATTGCAGGGGGCTTCGAACACCGGGGAGCTGTTTTTT

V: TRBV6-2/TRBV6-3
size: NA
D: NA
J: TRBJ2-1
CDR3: CASSTDTNNEQFF
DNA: TGTGCCAGCAGTACGGACACAAACAATGAGCAGTTCTTC

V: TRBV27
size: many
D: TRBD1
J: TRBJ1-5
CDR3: CASNSQGAVGNQPQHF
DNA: TGTGCCAGCAACTCACAGGGGGCGGTGGGAAATCAGCCCCAGCATTTT

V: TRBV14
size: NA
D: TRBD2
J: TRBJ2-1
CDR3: CASSPGGTNYNEQFF
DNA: TGTGCCAGCAGCCCCGGCGGGACTAATTACAATGAGCAGTTCTTC

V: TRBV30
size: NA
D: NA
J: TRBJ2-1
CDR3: CAWSPRPYNEQFF
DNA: TGTGCCTGGAGTCCCAGACCTTACAATGAGCAGTTCTTC

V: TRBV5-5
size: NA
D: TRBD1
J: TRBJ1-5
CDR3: CASSLVYGDSQPQHF
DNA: TGTGCCAGCAGCTTGGTCTACGGGGACAGTCAGCCCCAGCATTTT

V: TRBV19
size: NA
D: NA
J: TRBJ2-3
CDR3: CATAALGRTDTQYF
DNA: TGTGCCACAGCCGCTCTAGGGCGCACAGATACGCAGTATTTT

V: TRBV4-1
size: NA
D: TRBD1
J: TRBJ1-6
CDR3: CASSHPQGTGESPLHF
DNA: TGCGCCAGCAGCCATCCCCAGGGGACAGGGGAATCACCCCTCCACTTT

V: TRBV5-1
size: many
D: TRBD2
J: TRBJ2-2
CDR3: CASSSGLAGPGELFF
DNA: TGCGCCAGCAGCTCGGGACTAGCGGGACCCGGGGAGCTGTTTTTT

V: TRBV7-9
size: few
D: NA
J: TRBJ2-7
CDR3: CASSGRAEAYEQYF
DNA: TGTGCCAGCAGCGGGCGGGCGGAAGCCTACGAGCAGTACTTC

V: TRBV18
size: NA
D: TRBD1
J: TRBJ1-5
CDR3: CASSLGTGENQPQHF
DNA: TGTGCCAGCTCACTGGGGACAGGCGAGAATCAGCCCCAGCATTTT